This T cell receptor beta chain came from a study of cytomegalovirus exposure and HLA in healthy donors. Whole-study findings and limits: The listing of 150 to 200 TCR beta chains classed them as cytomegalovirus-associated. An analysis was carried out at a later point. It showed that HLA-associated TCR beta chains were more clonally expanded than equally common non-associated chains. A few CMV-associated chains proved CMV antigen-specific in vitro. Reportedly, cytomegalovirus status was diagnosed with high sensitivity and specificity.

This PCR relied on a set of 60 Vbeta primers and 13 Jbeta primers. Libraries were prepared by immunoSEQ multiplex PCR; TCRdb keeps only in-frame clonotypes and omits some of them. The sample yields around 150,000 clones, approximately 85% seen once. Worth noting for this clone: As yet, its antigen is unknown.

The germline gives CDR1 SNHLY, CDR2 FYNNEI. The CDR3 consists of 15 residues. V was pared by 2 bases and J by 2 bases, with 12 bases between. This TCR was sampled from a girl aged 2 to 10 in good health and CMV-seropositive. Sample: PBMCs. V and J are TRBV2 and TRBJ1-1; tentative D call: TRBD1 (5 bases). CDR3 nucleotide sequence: TGTGCCAGCAGTGAATTGGAGGGGCTCAACACTGAAGCTTTCTTT. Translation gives CASSELEGLNTEAFF.